These T cell receptor beta chains were read from a single sample in a study of naive and memory T cell subsets. MiXCR was run by TCRdb on the UMI-ligation and nested PCR reads, yielding one entry per CDR3 protein. This table holds over 130,000 distinct CDR3 sequences, approximately 18% found once. The sample was naive CD8+ T cells from blood. Receptors originate from a human donor in good health. The CDR3 runs from the conserved cysteine through the conserved F or W. The D gene is left open where the match is weak. Size is stated for part of the rows, as once, few or many counts, or as a class when the clone is expanded.

cdr3_aa,cdr3_nt,clone_size,j_call,d_call,v_call
CASSFRHSNTEAFF,TGTGCCAGCAGTTTTCGGCACTCGAACACTGAAGCTTTCTTT,.,TRBJ1-1,.,TRBV27
CASSNFKETQYF,TGTGCCAGCAGTAACTTTAAAGAGACCCAGTACTTC,.,TRBJ2-5,.,TRBV7-9
CSVAGALIWGYTF,TGCAGCGTTGCGGGAGCCCTAATTTGGGGCTACACCTTC,.,TRBJ1-2,.,TRBV29-1
CASSPGFNAYEQYF,TGTGCCAGCAGCCCGGGTTTCAATGCCTACGAGCAGTACTTC,.,TRBJ2-7,.,TRBV27
CASSYSVAGGGYEQYF,TGTGCCAGCAGTTACTCGGTTGCAGGGGGAGGATACGAGCAGTACTTC,few,TRBJ2-7,.,TRBV6-5
CASGRNPGAEQFF,TGTGCTAGTGGCCGGAACCCAGGGGCTGAGCAGTTCTTC,.,TRBJ2-1,.,TRBV12-5
CASSPQPGTENEQFF,TGTGCCAGCAGCCCCCAACCCGGGACGGAGAATGAGCAGTTCTTC,.,TRBJ2-1,.,TRBV7-6
CATTGQGVGNEQFF,TGTGCCACCACAGGACAGGGAGTCGGCAATGAGCAGTTCTTC,.,TRBJ2-1,TRBD1,TRBV24-1
CASSTVNIQYF,TGTGCCAGCAGTACAGTGAACATTCAGTACTTC,few,TRBJ2-4,.,TRBV12-3/TRBV12-4
CASSEGGRETQYF,TGTGCCAGCAGTGAAGGGGGAAGAGAGACCCAGTACTTC,.,TRBJ2-5,.,TRBV9
CASSQDNSGANVLTF,TGCGCCAGCAGCCAGGATAACTCTGGGGCCAACGTCCTGACTTTC,few,TRBJ2-6,.,TRBV4-1
CASSIILSYNEQFF,TGTGCCAGTAGTATAATTCTCTCCTACAATGAGCAGTTCTTC,few,TRBJ2-1,.,TRBV19
CASSSSGAYEQYF,TGTGCCAGCAGCTCTTCAGGCGCCTACGAGCAGTACTTC,few,TRBJ2-7,.,TRBV13
CASNLDRSSYEQYF,TGCGCCAGCAACCTGGACAGGAGCTCCTACGAGCAGTACTTC,.,TRBJ2-7,TRBD1,TRBV4-1
CASSFQGTYEQYF,TGTGCCAGCAGTTTCCAGGGGACCTACGAGCAGTACTTC,many,TRBJ2-7,.,TRBV28
CASSYSGRLETQYF,TGTGCCAGCAGTTACTCAGGACGTTTGGAGACCCAGTACTTC,.,TRBJ2-5,.,TRBV6-6
CASSATGVVQPQHF,TGTGCCAGCAGTGCCACAGGGGTGGTTCAGCCCCAGCATTTT,few,TRBJ1-5,TRBD1,TRBV28
CASSPSGTDTQYF,TGTGCCAGCAGTCCCAGCGGGACAGATACGCAGTATTTT,many,TRBJ2-3,.,TRBV27
CAISEGNYILRF,TGTGCCATCAGCGAAGGGAATTATATCCTCCGCTTT,few,TRBJ1-6,.,TRBV10-3
CASSLVGRAYEQYF,TGTGCCAGCAGCTTAGTCGGGAGGGCCTACGAGCAGTACTTC,few,TRBJ2-7,TRBD2,TRBV7-9
CASSLIRGSDYNEQFF,TGTGCCAGCAGCTTAATTCGCGGGTCCGACTACAATGAGCAGTTCTTC,few,TRBJ2-1,.,TRBV7-9
CAISERLAGVNEQYF,TGTGCCATCAGTGAACGACTAGCGGGAGTTAACGAGCAGTACTTC,.,TRBJ2-7,TRBD2,TRBV10-3